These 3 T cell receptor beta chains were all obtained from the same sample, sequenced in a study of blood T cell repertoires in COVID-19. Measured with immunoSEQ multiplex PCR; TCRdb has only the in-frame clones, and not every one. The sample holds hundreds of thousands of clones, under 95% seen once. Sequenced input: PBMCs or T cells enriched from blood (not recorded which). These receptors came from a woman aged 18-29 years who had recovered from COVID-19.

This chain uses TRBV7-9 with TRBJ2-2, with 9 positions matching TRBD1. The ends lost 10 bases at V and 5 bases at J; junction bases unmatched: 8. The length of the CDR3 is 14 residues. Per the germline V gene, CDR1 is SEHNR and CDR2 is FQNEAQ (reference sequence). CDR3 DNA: TGTGCCACCAACGGACAGGGGAGGACCGGGGAGCTGTTTTTT. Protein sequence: CATNGQGRTGELFF.

CDR3: CARSTRTSGSTDTQYF. The CDR3 DNA is TGTGCCAGAAGCACCCGGACTAGCGGTAGCACAGATACGCAGTATTTT. The chain has TRBV7-5 and TRBJ2-3; the D call of TRBD2 is as the table states it, not checked on the DNA. TRBV7-5 is recorded as a pseudogene. The CDR3 contains 16 residues.

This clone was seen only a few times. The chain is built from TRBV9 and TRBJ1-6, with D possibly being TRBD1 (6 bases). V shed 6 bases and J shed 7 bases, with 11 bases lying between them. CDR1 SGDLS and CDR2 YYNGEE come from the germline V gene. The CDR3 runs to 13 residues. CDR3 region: CASKGDPNSPLHF. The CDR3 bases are TGTGCCAGCAAGGGGGATCCCAATTCACCCCTCCACTTT.